Shown below are 5 T cell receptor beta chains from a single sample sequenced in a study of blood T cell repertoires in COVID-19. Method: immunoSEQ multiplex PCR; TCRdb's copy keeps in-frame clones and lacks some. This repertoire shows under 80,000 clones, around four fifths found once; its top ten account for about 5.3%. Sequenced input: peripheral blood. The receptors come from a man aged 70-80 years with acute or convalescent COVID-19.

The chain couples TRBV2 to TRBJ2-3, with 9 bases matching TRBD1. Looked up from germline, CDR1 is SNHLY and CDR2 is FYNNEI. This CDR3 region has 15 residues. J lost 4 bases, V lost 6 bases, and 8 bases had no gene match. The CDR3 protein is CASSGGTGLADTQYF. The CDR3 DNA reads TGTGCCAGCAGCGGGGGGACAGGGCTAGCAGATACGCAGTATTTT. The full variable domain, with the rest looked up from reference TRBV2 and TRBJ2-3, is EPEVTQTPSHQVTQMGQEVILRCVPISNHLYFYWYRQILGQKVEFLVSFYNNEISEKSEIFDDQFSVERPDGSNFTLKIRSTKLEDSAMYFCASSGGTGLADTQYFGPGTRLTVL.

V usage is TRBV19 and J usage is TRBJ1-6; the match to TRBD1 covers 11 bases. This CDR3 contains 18 residues. J was trimmed by 2 bases and V by 5 bases; bases with no gene match: 8. Germline CDR1 reads LNHDA; CDR2 reads SQIVND (reference sequence). The CDR3 spells CASSPRTGGETYNSPLHF. The CDR3 coding sequence is TGTGCCAGTAGTCCCCGGACAGGGGGCGAGACCTATAATTCACCCCTCCACTTT. Supplemented by reference TRBV19 and TRBJ1-6, the full variable domain reads DGGITQSPKYLFRKEGQNVTLSCEQNLNHDAMYWYRQDPGQGLRLIYYSQIVNDFQKGDIAEGYSVSREKKESFPLTVTSAQKNPTAFYLCASSPRTGGETYNSPLHFGNGTRLTVT.

V usage is TRBV18 and J usage is TRBJ2-5; TRBD2 might be the D (5 bases). The CDR3 sequence is 13 residues long. Per the germline V gene, CDR1 is KGHSH and CDR2 is LQKENI. Deletions cut 3 bases from V and 5 bases from J, with 10 bases between. The DNA for the CDR3 is TGTGCCAGCTCACCTTCCAGAGGGGAGACCCAGTACTTC. Residues: CASSPSRGETQYF.

The J gene is TRBJ1-6, the V gene TRBV2; D may be TRBD1 (5 bases). Trimming left V 6 bases short and J 0 bases short, with 9 bases between. Germline V gene sequence: CDR1 SNHLY, CDR2 FYNNEI. This CDR3 comprises 15 residues. The CDR3 DNA reads as TGTGCCAGCAGGGACACCAACTCCTATAATTCACCCCTCCACTTT. As protein: CASRDTNSYNSPLHF.

This chain connects TRBV20-1 to TRBJ2-2; perhaps TRBD2 as D (6 bases). The CDR3 is 13 residues long. Germline-derived CDR1 and CDR2 are DFQATT and SNEGSKA (reference sequence). V dropped 3 bases and J dropped 8 bases, with 13 bases sitting between them. CDR3 region: CSASVRGVGELFF. CDR3 nucleotides: TGCAGTGCTAGTGTTCGCGGGGTGGGGGAGCTGTTTTTT.